These T cell receptor beta chains were read from a single sample in a study of beta chain features in type 1 diabetes. Profiling relied on immunoSEQ multiplex PCR, and the TCRdb table lists in-frame clones only, not all of them. The sample consists of around 320,000 clones, 12% to 15% of them appearing once. The sample consisted of central memory CD4+ T cells from blood. These receptors were taken from a man aged 30 to 45 in good health. Each CDR3 is given with its conserved first and last residue. The D gene is left open where the match is weak. A row's size may be missing; if present it is once, few, many or a size class.

TRBJ2-4 | TRBD2 | TRBV10-2 | NA | CASSDRTSGRTTKNIQYF | TGCGCCAGCAGTGACCGGACTAGCGGGAGAACGACCAAAAACATTCAGTACTTC
TRBJ1-6 | NA | TRBV2 | NA | CASSAQGWDSPLHF | TGTGCCAGCAGTGCGCAGGGGTGGGATTCACCCCTCCACTTT
TRBJ2-5 | NA | TRBV2 | many | CASSDYVYQETQYF | TGTGCCAGCAGTGATTACGTGTACCAAGAGACCCAGTACTTC
TRBJ2-1 | TRBD1 | TRBV7-2 | few | CASSFLPGTGTYNEQFF | TGTGCCAGCAGCTTCCTGCCCGGGACAGGGACCTACAATGAGCAGTTCTTC
TRBJ1-6 | NA | TRBV7-9 | many | CASSGRQSSPLHF | TGTGCCAGCAGCGGCAGACAGAGCTCACCCCTCCACTTT
TRBJ2-1 | NA | TRBV4-1 | NA | CASSWINDEQFF | TGCGCCAGCAGTTGGATTAACGATGAGCAGTTCTTC
TRBJ1-2 | NA | TRBV6-5 | NA | CASSLDNHYGYTF | TGTGCCAGCAGCCTGGACAACCACTATGGCTACACCTTC
TRBJ2-3 | TRBD1 | TRBV5-6 | NA | CASGDRDRVTDTQYF | TGTGCCAGCGGCGACCGGGACAGGGTCACAGATACGCAGTATTTT
TRBJ2-2 | NA | TRBV19 | few | CASKARGTNTGELFF | TGTGCCAGTAAGGCGAGAGGCACTAACACCGGGGAGCTGTTTTTT
TRBJ1-1 | NA | TRBV29-1 | few | CSVHEAGSEAFF | TGCAGCGTCCACGAGGCAGGGTCTGAAGCTTTCTTT
TRBJ2-7 | TRBD1 | TRBV27 | NA | CASSLMGQGAPYEQYF | TGTGCCAGCAGCTTGATGGGACAGGGGGCCCCATACGAGCAGTACTTC
TRBJ2-1 | NA | TRBV27 | NA | CASSLSTSPYGEQFF | TGTGCCAGCAGTTTATCGACGTCGCCTTACGGGGAGCAGTTCTTC
TRBJ2-5 | TRBD2 | TRBV18 | NA | CASSRGGHQETQYF | TGTGCCAGCTCACGCGGGGGACACCAAGAGACCCAGTACTTC
TRBJ1-1 | TRBD1 | TRBV5-4 | NA | CASSYPPGTGMWKSTEAFF | TGTGCCAGCAGTTACCCCCCCGGGACAGGGATGTGGAAAAGCACTGAAGCTTTCTTT
TRBJ1-2 | NA | TRBV6-5 | few | CASTSNAGQGYTF | TGTGCCAGCACCTCCAATGCGGGGCAGGGCTACACCTTC
TRBJ1-4 | NA | TRBV6-5 | NA | CASRATGIREKLFF | TGTGCCAGCAGGGCCACAGGGATTCGTGAAAAACTGTTTTTT
TRBJ1-1 | NA | TRBV9 | many | CASSVSAGREAFF | TGTGCCAGCAGCGTGTCGGCGGGGCGGGAAGCTTTCTTT
TRBJ2-5 | NA | TRBV7-2 | few | CASSLLPGQETQYF | TGTGCCAGCAGCTTACTGCCGGGACAAGAGACCCAGTACTTC
TRBJ2-2 | NA | TRBV9 | NA | CASTAGADGELFF | TGTGCCAGCACAGCAGGGGCGGACGGGGAGCTGTTTTTT
TRBJ2-3 | TRBD2 | TRBV7-2 | NA | CASRPSSGLTDTQYF | TGTGCCAGCAGACCCTCTAGCGGCCTCACAGATACGCAGTATTTT
TRBJ2-7 | NA | TRBV10-2 | few | CASSETSWEQYF | TGCGCCAGCAGTGAGACTTCCTGGGAGCAGTACTTC
TRBJ2-1 | TRBD1 | TRBV19 | NA | CASSIYRDRVYNEQFF | TGTGCCAGTAGTATTTATAGGGACAGAGTTTACAATGAGCAGTTCTTC
TRBJ2-4 | NA | TRBV6-9 | NA | CASSSGFLAKNIQYF | TGTGCCAGCAGTTCGGGATTCCTAGCCAAAAACATTCAGTACTTC
TRBJ1-3 | NA | TRBV4-2 | NA | CASSPGDFSGNTIYF | TGTGCCAGCAGCCCCGGTGACTTCTCTGGAAACACCATATATTTT
TRBJ2-5 | TRBD2 | TRBV30 | NA | CAWSLTSGTLPQETQYF | TGTGCCTGGAGTTTAACTAGCGGGACTTTACCTCAAGAGACCCAGTACTTC
TRBJ2-7 | NA | TRBV6-5 | few | CASGDSSTYEQYF | TGTGCCAGCGGGGATTCAAGCACCTACGAGCAGTACTTC
TRBJ2-3 | TRBD1 | TRBV7-8 | NA | CASSSRQGGTDTQYF | TGTGCCAGCAGCTCCAGACAGGGGGGCACAGATACGCAGTATTTT
TRBJ1-4 | TRBD1 | TRBV6-1 | few | CASSEGTGSEKLFF | TGTGCCAGCAGTGAAGGGACAGGGAGCGAAAAACTGTTTTTT
TRBJ2-1 | NA | TRBV6-5 | few | CASSRSWGDEQFF | TGTGCCAGCAGTCGCTCCTGGGGGGATGAGCAGTTCTTC
TRBJ2-1 | TRBD1 | TRBV10-3 | many | CAISESTGGTYNEQFF | TGTGCCATCAGCGAATCGACAGGGGGTACCTACAATGAGCAGTTCTTC
TRBJ1-2 | NA | TRBV4-1 | NA | CASSQDRWDYGYTF | TGCGCCAGCAGCCAAGATAGATGGGACTATGGCTACACCTTC
TRBJ2-7 | TRBD2 | TRBV6-1 | NA | CASSEAGRVREQYF | TGTGCCAGCAGTGAAGCGGGGAGGGTGAGGGAGCAGTACTTC
TRBJ2-1 | TRBD2 | TRBV9 | many | CASSGTSGRSSEQFF | TGTGCCAGCAGCGGCACTAGCGGGAGATCCAGTGAGCAGTTCTTC
TRBJ2-2 | NA | TRBV4-1 | few | CASSQDWKGFKPNTGELFF | TGCGCCAGCAGCCAAGATTGGAAAGGTTTCAAACCGAACACCGGGGAGCTGTTTTTT
TRBJ1-3 | NA | TRBV19 | once | CASSIDITRPGNTIYF | TGTGCCAGTAGTATAGATATCACAAGACCCGGAAACACCATATATTTT
TRBJ1-6 | NA | TRBV27 | NA | CASTSTGRGPLHF | TGTGCCAGCACCTCCACAGGGAGGGGACCCCTCCACTTT
TRBJ2-2 | NA | TRBV2 | NA | CASKLEGGELFF | TGTGCCAGCAAACTCGAAGGGGGGGAGCTGTTTTTT